Below, 8 T cell receptor beta chains from the same sample are listed, as sequenced in a study of T cell responses to AZD1222 COVID-19 vaccine. TCRdb's copy holds only in-frame clones and misses some; the assay was immunoSEQ multiplex PCR. The sample holds some 130,000 clones; 92% are singletons and the top ten take less than 4.5%. This specimen consisted of peripheral blood, obtained on day 0 of AZD1222 vaccination. These receptors all stem from an adult in good health.

The chain joins TRBV7-9 to TRBJ1-2; D remains unclear. This CDR3 region has 13 residues. Germline values: CDR1 SEHNR, CDR2 FQNEAQ (reference sequence). Trimming left V 0 bases short and J 2 bases short, with 4 bases between. In DNA form, the CDR3 reads TGTGCCAGCAGCTTAGCCCCCAACTATGGCTACACCTTC. Its translation: CASSLAPNYGYTF.

This chain connects TRBV24-1 to TRBJ1-2, with D tentatively TRBD1 (5 bases). The CDR3 length is 12 residues. V was cut by 8 bases and J by 8 bases, with 14 bases left in between. Germline CDR1 is KGHDR and CDR2 is SFDVKD. In nucleotides, the CDR3 is TGTGCCACCAAGGGACCTTTTGGGGGCTACACCTTC. This codes for CATKGPFGGYTF.

The chain carries TRBV7-8 and TRBJ1-1; D possibly corresponds to TRBD1 (5 bases). Germline V gene data show CDR1 as SGHVS and CDR2 as FQNEAQ. The CDR3 extends over 17 amino acids. V lost 5 bases to trimming and J lost 0 bases, with 19 bases between them. The CDR3 nucleotides read TGTGCCAGCAGCGGGCTCGGGGAGGGGCTCATGAACACTGAAGCTTTCTTT. Encoded protein: CASSGLGEGLMNTEAFF.

V is TRBV9 and J is TRBJ2-3, with D possibly being TRBD2 (5 bases). CDR1 is SGDLS, CDR2 YYNGEE, per germline. Trimming took 5 bases from V and 4 from J, leaving 11 bases between them. CDR3 length: 13 amino acids. This CDR3 reads CASSRGSADTQYF. For the CDR3, the DNA is TGTGCCAGCAGTAGAGGGTCGGCAGATACGCAGTATTTT. Looking up the rest from reference TRBV9 and TRBJ2-3 gives the full variable domain: DSGVTQTPKHLITATGQRVTLRCSPRSGDLSVYWYQQSLDQGLQFLIQYYNGEERAKGNILERFSAQQFPDLHSELNLSSLELGDSALYFCASSRGSADTQYFGPGTRLTVL.

This clone showed up just a few times. V and J are TRBV28 and TRBJ1-2; 7 nucleotides agree with TRBD1. CDR1 is MDHEN and CDR2 is SYDVKM in the germline V gene. The V segment lost 3 bases and the J segment 5 bases; nucleotides outside the gene matches: 6. This CDR3 is 14 amino acids long. DNA for the CDR3: TGTGCCAGCAGTTTTCGGGGACAGCCGTATGGCTACACCTTC. Its translation is CASSFRGQPYGYTF.

This chain joins TRBV10-3 and TRBJ1-5; possible D gene TRBD1, 5 bases. This CDR3 spans 14 amino acids. V was trimmed by 10 bases and J by 7 bases, leaving 20 bases between them. Germline V gene sequence: CDR1 ENHRY, CDR2 SYGVKD. The CDR3 nucleotides are TGTGCCACCCAAACAGGCTCGGTTAGCCAGCCCCAGCATTTT. Translating it yields CATQTGSVSQPQHF.

The chain recombines TRBV11-1 with TRBJ1-2; D remains ambiguous. Trimming removed 2 bases at V and 3 bases at J, with 10 bases between. The germline CDR1 and CDR2 sequences are SGHAT and FQDESV (reference sequence). The CDR3 contains 14 residues. The CDR3 nucleotides read TGTGCCAGCAGCTTATCCCCCGCCCACTATGGCTACACCTTC. Protein: CASSLSPAHYGYTF.

The chain joins TRBV20-1 to TRBJ2-3; 9 nucleotides align to TRBD2. V gave up 3 bases and J gave up 2 bases; unmatched junction bases: 6. The length of the CDR3 is 15 residues. Germline loops: CDR1 DFQATT, CDR2 SNEGSKA (reference sequence). The CDR3, as DNA: TGCAGTGCTAGTTCCCTAGCGGGATCCACAGATACGCAGTATTTT. Its protein product is CSASSLAGSTDTQYF.